This T cell receptor (beta chain) was retrieved from a study of CD4 T cells in relation to SARS-CoV-2 and coronaviruses. The data were produced by immunoSEQ multiplex PCR, yet TCRdb's version contains in-frame clones alone and is incomplete. Among 23,000 or so clones listed, around 78% were seen once. Before the COVID-19 pandemic, during about 2010-2018, CD4+ T cells were taken from unexposed donors. Isolation of CD4+ T cells took place after around eleven days in culture. The CDR3 runs to 13 residues. CDR1 is SGHAT, CDR2 FQNNGV, per germline. Trimming took off 4 bases at V and 7 bases at J, with 12 bases between the two ends. Broader study findings: Pre-pandemic and post-infection samples never came from the same donor.

Details on this clone: Its antigen is still unknown.

Sequencing was carried out using CD4+ T cells from PBMCs, cultured in vitro. The J gene is TRBJ2-3, the V gene TRBV11-2; D unclear. This TCR was recovered from a human donor in good health. CDR3 nucleotide sequence: TGTGCCAGCAGCTGGGGTGGGTCGAATACGCAGTATTTT. Translated, it gives CASSWGGSNTQYF.